The subject of this entry is one T cell receptor beta chain. The antigen remains unidentified. V shed 4 bases and J shed 2 bases, with 25 bases lying between them. CDR1 is MDHEN and CDR2 is SYDVKM in the germline V gene. The CDR3 loop spans 19 amino acids. Unique molecular identifiers were incorporated when the TCRbeta library was constructed. From the PCR reads, TCRdb called clonotypes with MiXCR, one entry per CDR3 protein. The table records 55,000 to 65,000 distinct CDR3 sequences, approximately 46% of them present only once. The data stem from a study of T-cell reconstitution after alpha-beta-depleted transplantation in children. Study-level points and caveats: Diversity and T-cell counts at one year after transplant derived mostly from new T cells. Several hundred graft clones that had expanded were reportedly the source of alpha-beta T cells about two months after transplant. Certain patients had high TCRbeta diversity at day 60, and it came from recipient T cells and thymic progenitors that survived.

This receptor was obtained from a male patient aged 10 to 17 who had a stem cell transplant for acute lymphoblastic leukemia, so the T cells may come from the graft donor. The sequencing used PBMCs, mostly from graft donor cells, collected 360 days after TCRalphabeta/CD19-depleted stem cell transplant. The genes are TRBV28 and TRBJ2-3; D possibly uses TRBD1 or TRBD2 (5 bases each). The CDR3 DNA follows: TGTGCCAGCAGTTCGCATCGGGCCGTTTACGGGACCACCACAGATACGCAGTATTTT. It codes for CASSSHRAVYGTTTDTQYF.